The 14 T cell receptor beta chains below come from one sample, sequenced in a study of shared clonotypes between healthy human individuals (dated by TCRdb to about 2020). Libraries came from the immunoSEQ multiplex PCR assay. The immuneACCESS repertoire file appears here via TCRdb, limited to in-frame rearrangements. These files lack a portion of the clones; in checked studies, under half of the deficit traces to unresolved V genes, and the cause of the others is not known. Counted in this sample were 2.3 million or so clones; approximately 95% of them appeared once. The biggest ten clones account for under 0.45% of the sample. The specimen sequenced was naive CD4+ T cells from PBMCs. The meaning of the sample's cell subset or site label: CD45RA+ positively selected. These receptors were taken from a man younger than 30 in good health. Some clones in this sample may be carry-over from other donors' samples.

This chain joins TRBV19 and TRBJ1-5, with D maybe TRBD1 (5 bases). Germline CDR1 LNHDA, CDR2 SQIVND (reference sequence). Trimming cost V 0 bases and J 0 bases, with 21 bases left between them. This CDR3 is built from 20 residues. The CDR3 here is CASSIDQGRDWGHSNQPQHF. Here the CDR3 DNA reads TGTGCCAGTAGTATAGATCAGGGCCGGGACTGGGGTCATAGCAATCAGCCCCAGCATTTT.

This clone occurred once. This chain joins TRBV5-1 and TRBJ1-2, with TRBD1 identical over 9 bases. The CDR3 loop spans 14 amino acids. Trimming at V came to 4 bases and at J to 7 bases, leaving 8 bases not matched to a gene. Germline V gene data show CDR1 as SGHRS and CDR2 as YFSETQ. CDR3 nucleotides: TGCGCCAGCAGCCTGGACAGGGGAGCGGCTGGCTACACCTTC. This encodes CASSLDRGAAGYTF. The full variable domain, rest sourced from reference TRBV5-1 and TRBJ1-2, is KAGVTQTPRYLIKTRGQQVTLSCSPISGHRSVSWYQQTPGQGLQFLFEYFSETQRNKGNFPGRFSGRQFSNSRSEMNVSTLELGDSALYLCASSLDRGAAGYTFGSGTRLTVV.

The chain couples TRBV28 to TRBJ2-2; TRBD2 matches 7 bases. CDR3 length: 17 amino acids. Trimming removed 5 bases from V and 5 bases from J; junction bases left unmatched: 14. Germline values: CDR1 MDHEN, CDR2 SYDVKM. CDR3 DNA sequence: TGTGCCAGCAGTACCGCCGGGAGGATTAAACCGACCGGGGAGCTGTTTTTT. Its protein is CASSTAGRIKPTGELFF.

In its sample, this clone was seen a few times. The rearrangement links TRBV7-9 to TRBJ1-1; possibly TRBD1 for D (5 bases). The CDR3 loop spans 13 amino acids. Trimming took off 4 bases at V and 4 bases at J, with 10 bases between the two ends. Per germline, CDR1 SEHNR and CDR2 FQNEAQ (reference sequence). DNA of the CDR3: TGTGCCAGCAGCTCTTGGGGGGGCACTGAAGCTTTCTTT. It codes for CASSSWGGTEAFF.

This rearrangement joins TRBV28 to TRBJ1-2; 7 nucleotides agree with TRBD1. Trimming at V came to 4 bases and at J to 3 bases, leaving 5 bases not matched to a gene. The CDR3 spans 14 residues. The germline CDR1 and CDR2 sequences are MDHEN and SYDVKM. The CDR3 protein is CASSSIGGYYGYTF. In nucleotides, the CDR3 is TGTGCCAGCAGTTCGATAGGGGGCTACTATGGCTACACCTTC.

This clone appeared once. The chain employs TRBV28 and TRBJ2-6; weak D call: TRBD2 (6 bases). The germline CDR1 and CDR2 sequences are MDHEN and SYDVKM. The V end was cut by 7 bases, the J end by 0 bases, with 10 bases between. The CDR3 runs 15 residues. CDR3 sequence reads: CASTNGGSGANVLTF. CDR3 DNA: TGTGCCAGCACTAACGGGGGCTCTGGGGCCAACGTCCTGACTTTC.

The J gene is TRBJ1-1, the V gene TRBV7-9; 9 positions match TRBD1. Losses at the gene ends were 5 bases for V and 7 bases for J; bases not matched to a gene: 11. CDR1 is SEHNR, CDR2 FQNEAQ, per germline (reference sequence). CDR3 length equals 15 residues. CDR3 sequence: CASSPPGQGSIEAFF. The CDR3 DNA sequence: TGTGCCAGCAGCCCGCCGGGACAGGGCTCCATTGAAGCTTTCTTT. The variable domain in full, with the rest retrieved from reference TRBV7-9 and TRBJ1-1, is DTGVSQNPRHKITKRGQNVTFRCDPISEHNRLYWYRQTLGQGPEFLTYFQNEAQLEKSRLLSDRFSAERPKGSFSTLEIQRTEQGDSAMYLCASSPPGQGSIEAFFGQGTRLTVV.

V is TRBV11-2 and J is TRBJ2-1; D ambiguous. Germline assignment: CDR1 SGHAT and CDR2 FQNNGV. This CDR3 is built from 17 residues. The V end was cut by 0 bases, the J end by 2 bases, with 14 bases between. This CDR3 is CASSLDMRSLTYNEQFF. The CDR3 DNA is TGTGCCAGCAGCTTAGATATGCGGAGCCTAACCTACAATGAGCAGTTCTTC.

The chain couples TRBV15 to TRBJ1-2; unclear D gene. V was trimmed by 0 bases and J by 6 bases, leaving 14 bases between them. Germline values: CDR1 LNHNV, CDR2 YYDKDF (reference sequence). The CDR3 is 15 residues long. The CDR3 loop is CATSRDGTGVDGYTF. In nucleotides, the CDR3 is TGTGCCACCAGCAGAGATGGTACGGGAGTGGATGGCTACACCTTC.

Note on this clone: Other DNA sequences in this specimen translate into the identical CDR3. The rearrangement uses TRBV5-4 and TRBJ1-1; no firm D call. Germline V gene sequence: CDR1 SGHNT, CDR2 YYREEE (reference sequence). The germline V and J ends were trimmed by 0 bases and 2 bases, with 5 bases remaining between them. The CDR3 consists of 13 residues. The CDR3 protein is CASSLAVNTEAFF. In nucleotides, the CDR3 is TGTGCCAGCAGCTTGGCAGTAAACACTGAAGCTTTCTTT.

The chain uses TRBV29-1 and TRBJ2-4; a weak D match, TRBD2 (6 bases). Trimming pared 6 bases from V and 0 bases from J, leaving 15 bases between. The germline V gene encodes CDR1 SQVTM and CDR2 ANQGSEA. CDR3 size: 15 residues. The CDR3 nucleotides are TGCAGCGTGGGGACTCGCTCCCAAGCCAAAAACATTCAGTACTTC. Encoded protein: CSVGTRSQAKNIQYF. The complete variable domain, with remaining parts taken from reference TRBV29-1 and TRBJ2-4, reads SAVISQKPSRDICQRGTSLTIQCQVDSQVTMMFWYRQQPGQSLTLIATANQGSEATYESGFVIDKFPISRPNLTFSTLTVSNMSPEDSSIYLCSVGTRSQAKNIQYFGAGTRLSVL.

Concerning this clone itself: Other DNA sequences in the same sample also yield this CDR3. This chain joins TRBV2 and TRBJ1-5; no reliable D call. The germline gives CDR1 SNHLY, CDR2 FYNNEI. The CDR3 consists of 14 residues. V gave up 2 bases and J gave up 1 base, with 6 bases separating them. CDR3 in DNA: TGTGCCAGCAGTGAACGGCAGAGCAATCAGCCCCAGCATTTT. Its protein product is CASSERQSNQPQHF.

This clone was observed once. The V gene is TRBV7-9, the J gene TRBJ2-7; D is possibly TRBD1 (6 bases). CDR3 length: 14 amino acids. Germline CDR1 is SEHNR and CDR2 is FQNEAQ (reference sequence). Trimming removed 5 bases from V and 0 bases from J, with 11 bases in between. CDR3 sequence reads: CASSTWDNSYEQYF. CDR3 coding DNA: TGTGCCAGCAGCACGTGGGACAACTCCTACGAGCAGTACTTC.

This chain connects TRBV5-1 to TRBJ2-2, with 7 bases matching TRBD1. Per the germline V gene, CDR1 is SGHRS and CDR2 is YFSETQ. J lost 2 bases, V lost 4 bases, and 5 bases had no gene match. The CDR3 contains 15 residues. The CDR3 region has the DNA TGCGCCAGCAGCATTAGACAGGGAAACACCGGGGAGCTGTTTTTT. Translating gives CASSIRQGNTGELFF.